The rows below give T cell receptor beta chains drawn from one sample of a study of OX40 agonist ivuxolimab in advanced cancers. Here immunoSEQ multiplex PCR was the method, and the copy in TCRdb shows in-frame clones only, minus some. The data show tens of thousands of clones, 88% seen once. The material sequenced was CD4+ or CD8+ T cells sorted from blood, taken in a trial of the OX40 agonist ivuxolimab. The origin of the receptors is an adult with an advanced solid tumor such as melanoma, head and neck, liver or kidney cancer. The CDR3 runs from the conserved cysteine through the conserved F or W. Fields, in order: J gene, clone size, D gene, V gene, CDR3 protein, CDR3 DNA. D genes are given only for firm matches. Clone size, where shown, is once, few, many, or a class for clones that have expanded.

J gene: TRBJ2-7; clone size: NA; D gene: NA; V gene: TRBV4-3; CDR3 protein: CASSQEAGNPYEQYF; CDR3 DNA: TGCGCCAGCAGCCAAGAGGCGGGGAACCCCTACGAGCAGTACTTC
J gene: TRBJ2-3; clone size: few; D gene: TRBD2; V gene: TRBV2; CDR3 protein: CASSEGGGSTDTQYF; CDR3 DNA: TGTGCCAGCAGTGAAGGCGGGGGTAGCACAGATACGCAGTATTTT
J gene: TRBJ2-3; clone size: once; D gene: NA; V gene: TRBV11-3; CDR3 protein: CASSSGTGADTQYF; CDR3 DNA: TGTGCCAGCAGCTCCGGGACCGGTGCAGATACGCAGTATTTT
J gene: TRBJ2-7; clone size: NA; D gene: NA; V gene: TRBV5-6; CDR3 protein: CASSNPTDTYEQYF; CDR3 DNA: TGTGCCAGCAGCAACCCGACGGACACCTACGAGCAGTACTTC
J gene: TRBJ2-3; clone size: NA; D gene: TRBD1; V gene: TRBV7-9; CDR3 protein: CASREGQGIADTQYF; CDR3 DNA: TGTGCCAGCAGGGAGGGACAGGGCATCGCAGATACGCAGTATTTT
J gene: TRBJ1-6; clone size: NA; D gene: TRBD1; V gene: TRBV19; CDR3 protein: CASSGMDRRDSPLHF; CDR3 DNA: TGTGCCAGTAGTGGGATGGACAGGAGGGATTCACCCCTCCACTTT
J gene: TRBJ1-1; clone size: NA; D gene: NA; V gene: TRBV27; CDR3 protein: CASSLFGGMNTEAFF; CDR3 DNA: TGTGCCAGCAGTTTATTCGGCGGGATGAACACTGAAGCTTTCTTT
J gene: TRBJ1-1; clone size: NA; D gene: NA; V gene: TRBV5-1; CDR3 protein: CASSLAPNTEAFF; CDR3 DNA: TGCGCCAGCAGCTTGGCCCCGAACACTGAAGCTTTCTTT
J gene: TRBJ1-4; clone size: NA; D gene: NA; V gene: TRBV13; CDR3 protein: CASSLKQGDEKLFF; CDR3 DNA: TGTGCCAGCAGCTTGAAACAGGGTGATGAAAAACTGTTTTTT
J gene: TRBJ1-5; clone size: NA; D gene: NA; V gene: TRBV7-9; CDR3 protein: CASSLSGIGVNQPQHF; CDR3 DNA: TGTGCCAGCAGCTTATCGGGGATAGGGGTCAATCAGCCCCAGCATTTT
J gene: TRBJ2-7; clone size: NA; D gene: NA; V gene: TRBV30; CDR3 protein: CAWSRADYEQYF; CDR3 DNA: TGTGCCTGGAGTCGCGCGGACTACGAGCAGTACTTC
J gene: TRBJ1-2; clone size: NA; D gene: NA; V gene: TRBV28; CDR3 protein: CASRLNLGYGYTF; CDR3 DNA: TGTGCCAGCCGACTGAACTTGGGCTATGGCTACACCTTC
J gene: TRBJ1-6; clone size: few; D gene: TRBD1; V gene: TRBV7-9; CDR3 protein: CASSLGTGISPLHF; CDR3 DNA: TGTGCCAGCAGCCTTGGGACAGGGATCTCACCCCTCCACTTT
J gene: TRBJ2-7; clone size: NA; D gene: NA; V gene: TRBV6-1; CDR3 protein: CASSSDIGAYEQYF; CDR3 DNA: TGTGCCAGCAGTTCTGACATAGGGGCCTACGAGCAGTACTTC
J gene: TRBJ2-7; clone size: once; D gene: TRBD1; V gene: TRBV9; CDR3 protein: CASSGTGANSYEQYF; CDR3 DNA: TGTGCCAGCAGCGGAACAGGGGCGAACTCCTACGAGCAGTACTTC
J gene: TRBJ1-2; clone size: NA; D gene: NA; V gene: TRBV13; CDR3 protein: CASSRQSRQNYGYTF; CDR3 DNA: TGTGCCAGCAGCCGCCAGTCCCGACAGAACTATGGCTACACCTTC
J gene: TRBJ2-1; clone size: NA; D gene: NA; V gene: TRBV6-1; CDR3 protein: CASSRDGSSYNEQFF; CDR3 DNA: TGTGCCAGCAGTCGGGACGGAAGCTCCTACAATGAGCAGTTCTTC
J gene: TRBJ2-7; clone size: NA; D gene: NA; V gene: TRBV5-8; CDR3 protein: CASSLQAGTEQYF; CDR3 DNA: TGTGCCAGCAGCCTCCAGGCAGGGACGGAGCAGTACTTC
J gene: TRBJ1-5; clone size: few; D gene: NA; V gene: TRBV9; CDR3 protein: CASSQGSGQPQHF; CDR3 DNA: TGTGCCAGCAGCCAGGGGAGTGGACAGCCCCAGCATTTT
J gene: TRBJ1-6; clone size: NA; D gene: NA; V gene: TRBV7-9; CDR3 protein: CASSLGYSPLHF; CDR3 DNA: TGTGCCAGCAGCTTGGGTTATTCACCCCTCCACTTT
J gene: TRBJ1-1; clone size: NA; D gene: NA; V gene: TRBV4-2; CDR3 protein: CASSQESGVGTEAFF; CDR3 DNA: TGTGCCAGCAGCCAAGAGTCAGGGGTAGGAACTGAAGCTTTCTTT
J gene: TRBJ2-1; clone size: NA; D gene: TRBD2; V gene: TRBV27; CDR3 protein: CASSLAGDLYNEQFF; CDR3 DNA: TGTGCCAGCAGTTTAGCGGGGGACTTATACAATGAGCAGTTCTTC
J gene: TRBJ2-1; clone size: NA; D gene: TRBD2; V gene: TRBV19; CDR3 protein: CASSMGTSRFLHSYNEQFF; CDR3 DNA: TGTGCCAGTAGTATGGGGACTAGCCGTTTTTTGCACTCCTACAATGAGCAGTTCTTC